What follows are 19 T cell receptor beta chains derived from one specimen sequenced in a study of shared clonotypes between healthy human individuals. Profiled with immunoSEQ multiplex PCR; TCRdb holds only in-frame clones, not every one. Seen here are some 1.1 million clones, 70% to 85% observed once, and the top ten hold about 0.94%. Sequenced input: memory CD4+ T cells from PBMCs. Subset specified: CD45RA-negative fraction. The receptors were gathered from a young man in good health. Some clones in this sample may be carry-over from other donors' samples.

The chain employs TRBV28 and TRBJ2-7; TRBD2 matches at 7 bases. V lost 1 base and J lost 6; bases outside the gene matches: 6. Germline-derived CDR1 and CDR2 are MDHEN and SYDVKM. The CDR3 runs to 14 residues. The DNA for the CDR3 is TGTGCCAGCAGTTTATTTGCGGGAGTCGGCGAGCAGTACTTC. Amino acid sequence: CASSLFAGVGEQYF.

The V and J genes are TRBV6-4 and TRBJ1-2; D possibly corresponds to TRBD1 (6 bases). The V and J ends lost 2 bases and 2 bases respectively, with 12 bases between them. The CDR3 is 15 amino acids. CDR1 MRHNA and CDR2 SNTAGT come from the germline V gene. The CDR3 DNA reads as TGTGCCAGCAGTGACCCCGGGCAGGGGAACTATGGCTACACCTTC. Residues: CASSDPGQGNYGYTF.

The chain couples TRBV4-2 to TRBJ2-7, with 11 nucleotides matching TRBD1. The CDR3 extends over 15 amino acids. The germline V gene has CDR1 LGHNA and CDR2 YNFKEQ. The ends lost 3 bases at V and 4 bases at J; junction bases unmatched: 5. CDR3 loop: CASSQRTGGPYEQYF. CDR3 in DNA: TGTGCCAGCAGCCAGAGGACAGGGGGCCCTTACGAGCAGTACTTC.

The chain carries TRBV11-2 and TRBJ2-5; TRBD2 matches at 8 bases. The length of the CDR3 is 15 residues. Germline CDR1 is SGHAT and CDR2 is FQNNGV. The trim removed 5 bases at V and 5 bases at J, leaving 10 bases unmatched. CDR3 DNA: TGTGCCAGCAGCACATCTAGCGGGTTCTGGGAGACCCAGTACTTC. This codes for CASSTSSGFWETQYF.

This clone was found once. This may be a read error, as it is one base from a much larger clone. The V and J genes are TRBV29-1 and TRBJ2-7; D is uncertain. Trimming cost V 4 bases and J 2 bases, with 9 bases left between them. The CDR3 contains 12 residues. Germline V lookup: CDR1 SQVTM, CDR2 ANQGSEA. The CDR3 nucleotides are TGCAGCGTTGGGGTCAGTACCTACGAGCAGTACTTC. Protein: CSVGVSTYEQYF.

The chain recombines TRBV5-1 with TRBJ2-3; TRBD1 might be the D (5 bases). V was trimmed by 5 bases and J by 0 bases, leaving 13 bases between them. In germline, CDR1 is SGHRS, CDR2 YFSETQ. CDR3 size: 15 residues. This chain's CDR3 is CASRTGAPSTDTQYF. CDR3 nucleotide sequence: TGCGCCAGCAGAACAGGAGCGCCTAGCACAGATACGCAGTATTTT.

In this sample, this clone turned up a few times. The rearrangement links TRBV4-1 to TRBJ1-4; 9 nucleotides align to TRBD1. The length of the CDR3 is 16 residues. Losses at the gene ends were 2 bases for V and 6 bases for J; bases not matched to a gene: 7. CDR1 and CDR2 (germline): MGHRA, YSYEKL. The CDR3: CASSQPNRGRDEKLFF. CDR3 DNA: TGCGCCAGCAGCCAACCAAACAGGGGGCGCGATGAAAAACTGTTTTTT.

For this clone: A read error may be the cause here, since a much bigger clone is one base away. J is TRBJ2-7 and V is TRBV9; D not certain. This CDR3 region has 14 residues. In germline, CDR1 is SGDLS, CDR2 YYNGEE. Trimming cost V 5 bases and J 2 bases, with 14 bases left between them. The CDR3 bases are TGTGCCAGCAGTGCGACCGGATACCCCTACGAGCAGTACTTC. Protein product: CASSATGYPYEQYF.

The gene calls are TRBV6-5 and TRBJ2-3; weak D call: TRBD1 (6 bases). Trimming removed 6 bases from V and 0 bases from J, with 13 bases in between. The CDR3 runs to 15 residues. Germline assignment: CDR1 MNHEY and CDR2 SVGAGI. Here the CDR3 DNA reads TGTGCCAGCAGCCAGGCAGGGGATAGCACAGATACGCAGTATTTT. Protein sequence: CASSQAGDSTDTQYF.

The rearrangement uses TRBV11-2 and TRBJ2-5, with TRBD2 matching over 9 bases. V lost 2 bases and J lost 4; bases outside the gene matches: 2. This CDR3 region has 14 residues. Germline V CDR1 and CDR2: SGHAT, FQNNGV. CDR3: CASSLRGRGETQYF. The CDR3 region has the DNA TGTGCCAGCAGCTTACGCGGGAGGGGAGAGACCCAGTACTTC.

CDR3 DNA: TGTGCCGGGGGGAGAGATAGCAATCAGCCCCAGCATTTT. This codes for CAGGRDSNQPQHF. The chain employs TRBV19 and TRBJ1-5, with a weak D call TRBD1 (5 bases). Germline values: CDR1 LNHDA, CDR2 SQIVND (reference sequence). The CDR3 extends over 13 amino acids. Trimming shortened V by 11 bases and J by 0 bases, and 11 bases separated the two germline ends. The full variable domain, rest sourced from reference TRBV19 and TRBJ1-5, is DGGITQSPKYLFRKEGQNVTLSCEQNLNHDAMYWYRQDPGQGLRLIYYSQIVNDFQKGDIAEGYSVSREKKESFPLTVTSAQKNPTAFYLCAGGRDSNQPQHFGDGTRLSIL.

On this clone itself: This sample also contains other DNA sequences that code for the same CDR3. This chain links TRBV7-9 with TRBJ1-3, with no clear D. The CDR3 runs to 14 residues. Germline lookup yields CDR1 SEHNR and CDR2 FQNEAQ (reference sequence). Between the trimmed V and J ends, which lost 1 base and 0 bases, there was a span of 4 bases. CDR3 in DNA: TGTGCCAGCAGCTTAGGGGTCTCTGGAAACACCATATATTTT. It encodes CASSLGVSGNTIYF.

V and J are TRBV5-1 and TRBJ2-3; possible D gene TRBD2, 6 bases. The germline V and J ends were trimmed by 3 bases and 2 bases, with 13 bases remaining between them. The germline V gene has CDR1 SGHRS and CDR2 YFSETQ. This CDR3 region has 15 residues. CDR3: CASSSDYPYTDTQYF. The CDR3, as DNA: TGCGCCAGCAGCTCGGACTATCCCTACACAGATACGCAGTATTTT.

The genes are TRBV7-8 and TRBJ2-5, with TRBD2 matching 8 bases. V was pared by 1 base and J by 7 bases, with 2 bases of the junction left unmatched. CDR1 is SGHVS, CDR2 FQNEAQ, per germline. CDR3 size: 13 residues. CDR3 nucleotides: TGTGCCAGCAGCTTAGATCGGGGGGGGACCCAGTACTTC. This translates into CASSLDRGGTQYF.

The chain recombines TRBV9 with TRBJ2-7; D may match TRBD1 or TRBD2 (6 bases each). With 4 bases removed from V and 3 bases from J, the gap between germline ends came to 20 bases. CDR1 is SGDLS, CDR2 YYNGEE, per germline. The CDR3 is made up of 16 amino acids. CDR3 loop: CASSFSSGGTLYEQYF. In DNA, the CDR3 is TGTGCCAGCAGCTTTTCATCCGGCGGGACACTCTACGAGCAGTACTTC.

The chain joins TRBV9 to TRBJ2-1; D gene uncertain. The CDR3 extends over 14 amino acids. The germline V gene has CDR1 SGDLS and CDR2 YYNGEE. V was clipped by 2 bases and J by 8 bases, with 14 bases between them. CDR3 sequence reads: CASSVETGIDEQFF. CDR3 bases: TGTGCCAGCAGCGTCGAGACTGGCATCGATGAGCAGTTCTTC.

This clone was picked up a small number of times. The gene calls are TRBV12-5 and TRBJ2-3; no reliable D call. CDR3 length: 12 amino acids. The germline V and J ends were trimmed by 6 bases and 6 bases, with 10 bases remaining between them. Germline V gene lookup returns CDR1 LGHNT and CDR2 FRNRAP. In DNA form, the CDR3 reads TGTGCTAGTGGGAGAGAGGAGGATACGCAGTATTTT. As protein: CASGREEDTQYF.

The V and J genes are TRBV7-8 and TRBJ2-5, with 16 bases that match TRBD2. J lost 4 bases, V lost 1 base, and 3 bases had no gene match. The CDR3 spans 17 residues. Germline V gene data show CDR1 as SGHVS and CDR2 as FQNEAQ. The CDR3 reads CASSLGGTSGRGETQYF. CDR3 DNA: TGTGCCAGCAGCTTAGGTGGGACTAGCGGGAGGGGAGAGACCCAGTACTTC.

This rearrangement joins TRBV4-3 to TRBJ1-2; D is perhaps TRBD1 (6 bases). The CDR3 spans 15 residues. Germline lookup yields CDR1 LGHNA and CDR2 YSLEER. Between the trimmed V and J ends, which lost 0 bases and 4 bases, there was a span of 12 bases. This CDR3 is CASSQETGKGYGYTF. CDR3 nucleotides: TGCGCCAGCAGCCAAGAAACAGGGAAGGGCTATGGCTACACCTTC.